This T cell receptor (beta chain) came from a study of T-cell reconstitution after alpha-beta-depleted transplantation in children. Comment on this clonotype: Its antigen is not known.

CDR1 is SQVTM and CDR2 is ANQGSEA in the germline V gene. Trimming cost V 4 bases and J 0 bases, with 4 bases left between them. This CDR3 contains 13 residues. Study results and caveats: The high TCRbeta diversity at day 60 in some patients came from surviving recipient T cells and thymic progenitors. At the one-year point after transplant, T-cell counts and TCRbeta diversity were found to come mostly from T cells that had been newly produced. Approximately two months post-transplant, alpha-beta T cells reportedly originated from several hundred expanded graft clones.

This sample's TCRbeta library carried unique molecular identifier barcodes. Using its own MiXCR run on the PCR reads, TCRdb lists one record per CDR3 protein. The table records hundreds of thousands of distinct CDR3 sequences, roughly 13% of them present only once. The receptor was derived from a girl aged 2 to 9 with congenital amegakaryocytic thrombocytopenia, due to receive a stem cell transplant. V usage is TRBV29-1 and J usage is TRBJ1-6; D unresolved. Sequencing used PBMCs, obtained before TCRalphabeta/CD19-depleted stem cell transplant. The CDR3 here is CSVGGSYNSPLHF. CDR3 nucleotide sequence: TGCAGCGTTGGAGGCTCCTATAATTCACCCCTCCACTTT.